One sample yielded the 17 T cell receptor beta chains listed below, sequenced in a study of regulatory T cells in long-lasting Graves disease. Indicated time point: newly diagnosed GD, antithyroid drugs for less than 3 months. With RNA extracted from PBMCs as input, the TCR library was made. Relying on iRepertoire HTBI primers and Arm-PCR of CDR3 regions, the team built TCR beta libraries. TCRdb fed the multiplex PCR reads into MiXCR, producing one record per CDR3 protein. Counted here are about 450,000 distinct CDR3 sequences, 12% to 15% occurring once; the ten biggest clones make up approximately 15%. These data were also filed under a second study, of T cells in Graves' hyperthyroidism and ophthalmopathy.

The source was peripheral blood mononuclear cells (PBMCs), collected at new diagnosis, from a patient treated with antithyroid drugs. The receptors shown here come from a woman aged 45 to 65 with Graves disease.

The V gene is TRBV27, the J gene TRBJ2-1; TRBD2 aligns across 9 bases. J lost 5 bases, V lost 5 bases, and 13 bases had no gene match. Germline V gene data show CDR1 as MNHEY and CDR2 as SMNVEV (reference sequence). This CDR3 comprises 17 residues. CDR3 amino acids: CASSLQYTSGFHNEQFF. The CDR3 bases are TGTGCCAGCAGTCTTCAATATACTAGCGGGTTTCACAATGAGCAGTTCTTC.

This clonotype was seen many times. This chain links TRBV28 with TRBJ1-5, with D uncertain. This CDR3 contains 14 residues. Deletions cut 5 bases from V and 7 bases from J, with 15 bases between. Germline V lookup: CDR1 MDHEN, CDR2 SYDVKM. In DNA, the CDR3 is TGTGCCAGCAGTCCCGGTTTTTTCGGACAGCCCCAGCATTTT. Its protein is CASSPGFFGQPQHF.

This clonotype occurred many times. The V call is TRBV5-1, the J call TRBJ2-1; D unresolved. The V and J ends lost 6 bases and 7 bases respectively, with 11 bases between them. There are 12 residues in the CDR3. Germline V gene data show CDR1 as SGHRS and CDR2 as YFSETQ. The DNA of the CDR3 is TGCGCCAGCAAGCGAGGTTCAAATGAGCAGTTCTTC. Its translation is CASKRGSNEQFF.

A few counts support this clonotype. The chain is built from TRBV6-1 and TRBJ1-3, with TRBD1 as a possible D gene (6 bases). The V and J ends lost 10 bases and 1 base respectively, with 14 bases between them. Germline CDR1 reads MNHNS; CDR2 reads SASEGT. CDR3 length: 14 amino acids. The DNA for the CDR3 is TGTGCCACCAGAAAGGGACAATCTGGAAACACCATATATTTT. It yields the protein CATRKGQSGNTIYF.

The chain is built from TRBV28 and TRBJ2-1; TRBD2 matches at 8 bases. Germline assignment: CDR1 MDHEN and CDR2 SYDVKM. The CDR3 covers 12 residues. The V and J ends lost 8 bases and 7 bases, in that order; junction bases with no gene match: 4. CDR3 bases: TGTGCCAGCGCCGGCGGGGGGAATGAGCAGTTCTTC. This gives the protein CASAGGGNEQFF.

This clonotype was picked up many times. The chain recombines TRBV2 with TRBJ2-1, with TRBD2 as a possible D gene (6 bases). The CDR3 contains 16 residues. V dropped 5 bases and J dropped 0 bases, with 14 bases sitting between them. Germline V lookup: CDR1 SNHLY, CDR2 FYNNEI. The CDR3 region is CASSSSGQSSYNEQFF. CDR3 coding DNA: TGTGCCAGCAGTAGTAGCGGTCAAAGCTCCTACAATGAGCAGTTCTTC. Filled out from reference TRBV2 and TRBJ2-1, the complete variable domain reads EPEVTQTPSHQVTQMGQEVILRCVPISNHLYFYWYRQILGQKVEFLVSFYNNEISEKSEIFDDQFSVERPDGSNFTLKIRSTKLEDSAMYFCASSSSGQSSYNEQFFGPGTRLTVL.

This clonotype was seen a handful of times. This rearrangement joins TRBV12-3 or TRBV12-4 to TRBJ2-7; a weak D match, TRBD1 (5 bases). V gave up 6 bases and J gave up 3 bases, with 12 bases separating them. CDR3 length equals 13 residues. The CDR3 loop reads CASSKVDNYEQYF. CDR3 bases: TGTGCCAGCAGCAAAGTGGACAACTACGAGCAGTACTTC.

This clonotype has at least ten counts. The CDR3 DNA follows: TGTGCCAGCAGTGACGGCGGTAGCGGGAGTAGCTACGAGCAGTACTTC. This codes for CASSDGGSGSSYEQYF. V usage is TRBV6-1 and J usage is TRBJ2-7; 9 positions match TRBD2. CDR3 length: 16 amino acids. Per the germline V gene, CDR1 is MNHNS and CDR2 is SASEGT. The V gene end was trimmed by 3 bases and the J gene end by 3 bases; junction bases not matched to a gene: 9.

This clonotype was seen repeatedly, ten times or more. The chain employs TRBV28 and TRBJ2-4; D not certain. Germline values: CDR1 MDHEN, CDR2 SYDVKM. CDR3 length: 14 amino acids. Trimming stripped 5 bases from V and 9 bases from J, with 17 bases between. CDR3 sequence (DNA): TGTGCCAGCAGTCACCTGACTCGGCTCGGCATTCAGTACTTC. Protein: CASSHLTRLGIQYF. Combining the CDR3 with reference TRBV28 and TRBJ2-4 gives the whole variable domain DVKVTQSSRYLVKRTGEKVFLECVQDMDHENMFWYRQDPGLGLRLIYFSYDVKMKEKGDIPEGYSVSREKKERFSLILESASTNQTSMYLCASSHLTRLGIQYFGAGTRLSVL.

The table lists this clonotype with many counts. V gene TRBV12-3 or TRBV12-4 combines with J gene TRBJ1-6; tentatively, D is TRBD1 (6 bases). This CDR3 is 14 amino acids long. Trimming removed 6 bases at V and 8 bases at J, with 14 bases between. CDR3 DNA sequence: TGTGCCAGCAGGGGGGGCAGGATTGATTCACCCCTCCACTTT. It specifies CASRGGRIDSPLHF.

This clonotype was found a few times. The chain couples TRBV10-2 to TRBJ2-1, with TRBD2 matching over 8 bases. The germline CDR1 and CDR2 sequences are WSHSY and SAAADI. Trimming took 3 bases from V and 8 from J; bases not matched to a gene: 6. This CDR3 has 14 amino acids. CDR3 residues: CASSDGTSGYEQFF. The CDR3 DNA reads as TGCGCCAGCAGTGACGGGACTAGTGGTTATGAGCAGTTCTTC.

V usage is TRBV4-1 and J usage is TRBJ2-2, with D perhaps TRBD1 (5 bases). V was clipped by 2 bases and J by 6 bases, with 13 bases between them. This CDR3 has 15 residues. CDR1 and CDR2 from the germline V gene are MGHRA and YSYEKL. The CDR3 loop is CASSQQGVQAGELFF. For the CDR3, the DNA is TGCGCCAGCAGCCAACAAGGGGTGCAGGCCGGGGAGCTGTTTTTT.

This clonotype was observed a few times. The chain combines TRBV18 with TRBJ2-7; D uncertain. The ends were cut back, 5 bases at V and 3 bases at J, with 8 bases in the middle. The CDR3 spans 12 residues. Looked up from germline, CDR1 is KGHSH and CDR2 is LQKENI. The CDR3 nucleotides are TGTGCCAGCTCAGCGTCGGACTACGAGCAGTACTTC. Its translation: CASSASDYEQYF.

The sample holds many counts of this clonotype. The chain carries TRBV20-1 and TRBJ1-1, with 7 positions matching TRBD1. V dropped 3 bases and J dropped 3; count of bases not matched to a gene: 13. From germline, CDR1 is DFQATT and CDR2 SNEGSKA (reference sequence). The CDR3 totals 16 residues. The CDR3 here is CSASQLTRGRDTEAFF. For the CDR3, the DNA is TGCAGTGCTAGTCAGCTAACTAGGGGGCGGGACACTGAAGCTTTCTTT.

This clonotype has at least ten counts. This chain links TRBV11-2 with TRBJ2-7; D is ambiguous. Per germline, CDR1 SGHAT and CDR2 FQNNGV. The CDR3 length is 12 residues. With 4 bases removed from V and 2 bases from J, the gap between germline ends came to 6 bases. CDR3 amino acids: CASSYQPYEQYF. The DNA of the CDR3 is TGTGCCAGCAGCTATCAGCCCTACGAGCAGTACTTC.

This clonotype was detected a few times. This chain uses TRBV19 with TRBJ2-3; D may be TRBD2 (5 bases). The germline V and J ends were trimmed by 2 bases and 2 bases, with 8 bases remaining between them. The CDR3 is made up of 14 amino acids. The V gene's germline CDR1 is LNHDA and CDR2 SQIVND (reference sequence). The CDR3 reads CASSIRGYTDTQYF. The CDR3 DNA sequence: TGTGCCAGTAGTATACGGGGATACACAGATACGCAGTATTTT.

This clonotype was observed a few times. This chain links TRBV13 with TRBJ1-2; no definite D call. V was shortened by 4 bases and J by 0 bases, with 24 bases between the two germline ends. The CDR3 runs 19 residues. In germline, CDR1 is PRHDT, CDR2 FYEKMQ (reference sequence). The CDR3 sequence: CASSSNLGPQTLTNYGYTF. DNA for the CDR3: TGTGCCAGCAGCTCAAACCTCGGGCCTCAAACTCTTACTAACTATGGCTACACCTTC.